The rows below give T cell receptor beta chains drawn from one sample of a study of TIL therapy for anti-PD-1-resistant metastatic lung cancer. The data were produced by immunoSEQ multiplex PCR, yet TCRdb's version contains in-frame clones alone and is incomplete. The sample includes 45,000 to 75,000 clones, more than 75% seen only once; the top ten take just over 2.5%. The source was blood, collected at baseline. The receptors derive from a person aged 30 to 80 with non-small cell lung cancer. CDR3s include the opening cysteine and the closing phenylalanine or tryptophan. Fields, in order: D gene, V gene, CDR3 protein. A D gene is named only where the DNA matches it firmly.

D: NA; V: TRBV27; CDR3: CASSFMARSIDTQYF
D: NA; V: TRBV5-4; CDR3: CASSPSSDLSGNTIYF
D: NA; V: TRBV5-1; CDR3: CASRFLVQNSNEKLFF
D: NA; V: TRBV29-1; CDR3: CSVTRDTGELFF
D: NA; V: TRBV5-1; CDR3: CASSLRASVYNEQFF
D: NA; V: TRBV5-8; CDR3: CASSFTGGGSGANVLTF
D: NA; V: TRBV6-5; CDR3: CASSPRLNSNQPQHF
D: NA; V: TRBV5-3; CDR3: CARSSSKGGEQFF
D: NA; V: TRBV20-1; CDR3: CSVSFYEQYF
D: NA; V: TRBV30; CDR3: CAWSRGNGYGYTF
D: TRBD1; V: TRBV27; CDR3: CASSLNSGTGRTYEQYF
D: NA; V: TRBV2; CDR3: CASRWGSYEQYF
D: TRBD1; V: TRBV2; CDR3: CASGGTGPYEQYF
D: NA; V: TRBV6-5; CDR3: CASRRRSGEAFF
D: NA; V: TRBV27; CDR3: CASSGYRDNSYEQYF
D: NA; V: TRBV5-1; CDR3: CASSLDSLMNTEAFF